A selection of T cell receptor beta chains follows, all from one sample in a study of cytomegalovirus exposure and HLA in healthy donors. Assay: immunoSEQ multiplex PCR; the TCRdb copy retains only in-frame clones and omits some. This sample contains roughly 42,000 clones. Sequencing was carried out using PBMCs. All receptors come from a man aged 25 to 45 in good health and CMV-seronegative. Each CDR3 is given with its conserved first and last residue. A D gene is named only where the DNA matches it firmly.

V: TRBV5-4
J: TRBJ1-2
D: NA
CDR3: CASSGTDYGYTF
DNA: TGTGCCAGCAGCGGGACTGACTATGGCTACACCTTC

V: TRBV5-1
J: TRBJ2-1
D: NA
CDR3: CASSWISEPTYNEQFF
DNA: TGCGCCAGCAGCTGGATTAGCGAACCAACCTACAATGAGCAGTTCTTC

V: TRBV4-3
J: TRBJ2-1
D: NA
CDR3: CASSLLNGESSYNEQFF
DNA: TGCGCCAGCAGCCTCCTGAACGGGGAGAGCTCCTACAATGAGCAGTTCTTC

V: TRBV5-1
J: TRBJ1-1
D: NA
CDR3: CASSLGGDSTEAFF
DNA: TGCGCCAGCAGCTTGGGGGGAGACTCCACTGAAGCTTTCTTT

V: TRBV5-1
J: TRBJ2-3
D: NA
CDR3: CASSASSTDTQYF
DNA: TGCGCCAGCAGCGCGTCTAGCACAGATACGCAGTATTTT

V: TRBV7-2
J: TRBJ1-2
D: TRBD1
CDR3: CASSFSGTGEQGYGYTF
DNA: TGTGCCAGCAGCTTCTCCGGGACAGGCGAACAAGGCTATGGCTACACCTTC

V: TRBV5-1
J: TRBJ2-3
D: TRBD2
CDR3: CASSSTSGSIDTQYF
DNA: TGCGCCAGCAGCTCGACTAGCGGGAGTATAGATACGCAGTATTTT

V: TRBV7-9
J: TRBJ2-7
D: TRBD2
CDR3: CASSGRDYEQYF
DNA: TGTGCCAGTAGCGGGAGGGACTACGAGCAGTACTTC

V: TRBV9
J: TRBJ1-2
D: NA
CDR3: CASSPRGGDGYTF
DNA: TGTGCCAGCAGCCCCCGGGGGGGCGATGGCTACACCTTC

V: TRBV29-1
J: TRBJ1-1
D: TRBD1
CDR3: CSVMTGENTEAFF
DNA: TGCAGCGTTATGACAGGGGAGAACACTGAAGCTTTCTTT

V: TRBV4-2
J: TRBJ2-2
D: TRBD2
CDR3: CASSHNPPGLGNTGELFF
DNA: TGTGCCAGCAGCCATAACCCTCCGGGACTAGGCAACACCGGGGAGCTGTTTTTT

V: TRBV5-4
J: TRBJ1-1
D: NA
CDR3: CASSFGQLNTEAFF
DNA: TGTGCCAGCAGCTTTGGGCAGTTGAACACTGAAGCTTTCTTT

V: TRBV30
J: TRBJ2-1
D: NA
CDR3: CAWSVSTLNEQFF
DNA: TGTGCCTGGAGTGTAAGCACCCTCAATGAGCAGTTCTTC

V: TRBV13
J: TRBJ2-1
D: NA
CDR3: CASSPESGNEQFF
DNA: TGTGCCAGCAGCCCGGAGTCGGGCAATGAGCAGTTCTTC

V: TRBV5-1
J: TRBJ2-1
D: NA
CDR3: CASSFANSPSYNEQFF
DNA: TGCGCCAGCAGCTTCGCGAACAGCCCTTCCTACAATGAGCAGTTCTTC

V: TRBV14
J: TRBJ2-7
D: NA
CDR3: CASSQDAAYEQYF
DNA: TGTGCCAGCAGCCAAGATGCGGCCTACGAGCAGTACTTC

V: TRBV29-1
J: TRBJ2-7
D: TRBD1
CDR3: CSVGQGWNEQYF
DNA: TGCAGCGTTGGACAGGGGTGGAACGAGCAGTACTTC

V: TRBV29-1
J: TRBJ1-2
D: NA
CDR3: CSALGGRGNYGYTF
DNA: TGCAGCGCTCTTGGCGGACGGGGGAACTATGGCTACACCTTC

V: TRBV6-1
J: TRBJ2-5
D: TRBD2
CDR3: CASIPGTSGDGTQYF
DNA: TGTGCCAGCATCCCGGGGACTAGCGGCGACGGGACCCAGTACTTC